The 3 T cell receptor beta chains given below trace back to one sample, sequenced in a study of somatic mutations in cytotoxic T cells in rheumatoid arthritis. Repertoires were generated with immunoSEQ multiplex PCR, while TCRdb's copy carries only in-frame clones and drops some. In the table there are 15,000 to 20,000 clones, approximately 75% of which are singletons. Sequenced: CD8+ T cells sorted from blood. Receptors were obtained from an adult with rheumatoid arthritis.

In this sample, this clone turned up once. This rearrangement joins TRBV27 to TRBJ1-4; maybe TRBD1 (5 bases). The CDR3 covers 15 residues. V was cut by 4 bases and J by 4 bases, with 13 bases left in between. From germline, CDR1 is MNHEY and CDR2 SMNVEV (reference sequence). CDR3 DNA: TGTGCCAGCAGTTCCTGGGACGGATTTAATGAAAAACTGTTTTTT. It yields the protein CASSSWDGFNEKLFF.

There are a few counts of this clone. The rearrangement uses TRBV7-9 and TRBJ1-3; no definite D call. V shed 1 base and J shed 3 bases, with 10 bases lying between them. CDR1 is SEHNR and CDR2 is FQNEAQ in the germline V gene (reference sequence). The CDR3 spans 15 residues. This CDR3 is CASSLEPLIGNTIYF. The CDR3 bases are TGTGCCAGCAGCTTAGAACCCCTTATTGGAAACACCATATATTTT.

This clone came up once. The chain carries TRBV7-9 and TRBJ1-3, with D unclear. The CDR3 covers 13 residues. Per the germline V gene, CDR1 is SEHNR and CDR2 is FQNEAQ (reference sequence). Trimming stripped 2 bases from V and 5 bases from J, with 7 bases between. The CDR3 protein is CASSLLTRNTIYF. CDR3 sequence (DNA): TGTGCCAGCAGCTTATTGACGAGAAACACCATATATTTT. Supplemented by reference TRBV7-9 and TRBJ1-3, the full variable domain reads DTGVSQNPRHKITKRGQNVTFRCDPISEHNRLYWYRQTLGQGPEFLTYFQNEAQLEKSRLLSDRFSAERPKGSFSTLEIQRTEQGDSAMYLCASSLLTRNTIYFGEGSWLTVV.